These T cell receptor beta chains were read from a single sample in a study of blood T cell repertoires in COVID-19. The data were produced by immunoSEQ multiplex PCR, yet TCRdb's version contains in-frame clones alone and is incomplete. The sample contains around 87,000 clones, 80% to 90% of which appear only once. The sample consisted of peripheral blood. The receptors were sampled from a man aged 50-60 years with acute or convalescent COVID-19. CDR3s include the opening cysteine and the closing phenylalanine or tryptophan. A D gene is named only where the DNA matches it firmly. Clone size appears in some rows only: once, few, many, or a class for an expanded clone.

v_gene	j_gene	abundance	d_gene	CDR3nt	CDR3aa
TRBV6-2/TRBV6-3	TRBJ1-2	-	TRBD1	TGTGCCAGCAGTTACCAACGGGGACAGATAACCGACTATGGCTACACCTTC	CASSYQRGQITDYGYTF
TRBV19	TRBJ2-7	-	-	TGTGCCAGTAGTATAGTGGGGGGTCCGGGCGAGCAGTACTTC	CASSIVGGPGEQYF
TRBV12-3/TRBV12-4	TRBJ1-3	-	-	TGTGCCAGTTTAATGTTCTCTGGAAACACCATATATTTT	CASLMFSGNTIYF
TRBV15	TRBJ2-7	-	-	TGTGCCACCAGCGGGGAGGCCTTCTACGAGCAGTACTTC	CATSGEAFYEQYF
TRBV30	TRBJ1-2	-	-	TGTGCCTGGAGTGCCGCAACCGGGACACATAACTATGGCTACACCTTC	CAWSAATGTHNYGYTF
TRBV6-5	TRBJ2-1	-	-	TGTGCCAGCAGTTACTCCCCGACAGCCACCTACAATGAGCAGTTCTTC	CASSYSPTATYNEQFF
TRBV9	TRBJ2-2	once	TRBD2	TGTGCCAGCAGCGTAGATGGCGGGGGGGTGCCAGGGGAGCTGTTTTTT	CASSVDGGGVPGELFF
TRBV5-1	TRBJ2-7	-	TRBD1	TGCGCCAGCAGCTGGACCGGGACAGGGACGGACGAGCAGTACTTC	CASSWTGTGTDEQYF
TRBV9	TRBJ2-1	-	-	TGTGCCAGCAGCGTAGGGTCCGTTGCTGGGCCCCGTGAGCAGTTCTTC	CASSVGSVAGPREQFF
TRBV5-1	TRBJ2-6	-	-	TGCGCCAGCAGCCCCCCAGACTCTGGGGCCAACGTCCTGACTTTC	CASSPPDSGANVLTF
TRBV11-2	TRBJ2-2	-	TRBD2	TGTGCCAGCAGCCTTACTAGCGGGGTAAACACCGGGGAGCTGTTTTTT	CASSLTSGVNTGELFF
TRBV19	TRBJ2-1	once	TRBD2	TGTGCCAGTAGGACGATTAGCGGGGGGGCCTACAATGAGCAGTTCTTC	CASRTISGGAYNEQFF
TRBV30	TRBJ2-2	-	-	TGTGCCTGGACCCCGGGACATGGGACCGGGGAGCTGTTTTTT	CAWTPGHGTGELFF
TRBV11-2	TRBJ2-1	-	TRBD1	TGTGCCAGCAGCCTTGACAGGGCCCTCTACAATGAGCAGTTCTTC	CASSLDRALYNEQFF
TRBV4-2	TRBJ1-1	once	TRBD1	TGTGCCAGCAGCCAATCGGGACAGGGGAGGACTGAAGCTTTCTTT	CASSQSGQGRTEAFF
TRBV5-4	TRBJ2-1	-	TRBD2	TGTGCCAGCAGCCAAATCAGCGGGGCTCTACAAGGGGCTGAGCAGTTCTTC	CASSQISGALQGAEQFF
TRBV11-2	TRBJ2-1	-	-	TGTGCCAGCAGCTTAGGCGGGGCCTCCTACAATGAGCAGTTCTTC	CASSLGGASYNEQFF
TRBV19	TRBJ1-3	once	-	TGTGCCAGTAGTAGCCGGAGGACAGAGGCGGGAAACACCATATATTTT	CASSSRRTEAGNTIYF
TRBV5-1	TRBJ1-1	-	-	TGCGCCAGCAGCTTGGAGACACCGAACACTGAAGCTTTCTTT	CASSLETPNTEAFF
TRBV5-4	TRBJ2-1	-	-	TGTGCCAGCAGCCGCGGGGCCGACTACAATGAGCAGTTCTTC	CASSRGADYNEQFF
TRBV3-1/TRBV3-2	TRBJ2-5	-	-	TGTGCCAGCAGCCAATCAGCGGCATCAGAGACCCAGTACTTC	CASSQSAASETQYF
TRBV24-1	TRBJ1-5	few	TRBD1	TGTGCCACCAGTGGCCCGGGACAGGGATATCAGCCCCAGCATTTT	CATSGPGQGYQPQHF
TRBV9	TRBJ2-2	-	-	TGTGCCAGCAGCGTGCAGGGGGGAAGTACCGGGGAGCTGTTTTTT	CASSVQGGSTGELFF
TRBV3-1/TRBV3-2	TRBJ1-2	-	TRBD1	TGTGCCAGCAGCCAAAGACGACAGGGAACCTATGGCTACACCTTC	CASSQRRQGTYGYTF
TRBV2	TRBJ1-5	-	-	TGTGCCAGCAGTGACCCCGTCTATAGCAATCAGCCCCAGCATTTT	CASSDPVYSNQPQHF
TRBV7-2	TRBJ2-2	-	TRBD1	TGTGCCAGCAGCTCACAGGGGGGGAACACCGGGGAGCTGTTTTTT	CASSSQGGNTGELFF
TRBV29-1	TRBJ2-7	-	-	TGCAGCGTTGCTAATGTGGCAGGGGTTGGCCCTTACGAGCAGTACTTC	CSVANVAGVGPYEQYF
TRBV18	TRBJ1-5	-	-	TGTGCCAGCTCACCTCTAGGGGGAGAGAATAGCAATCAGCCCCAGCATTTT	CASSPLGGENSNQPQHF
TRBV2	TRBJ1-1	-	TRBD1	TGTGCCAGCAGTGAAAGACAGGGGCGGTTAGGCACTGAAGCTTTCTTT	CASSERQGRLGTEAFF
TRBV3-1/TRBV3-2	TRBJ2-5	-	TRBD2	TGTGCCAGCAGCCAATACGGGACTAGCGCGGGTAAAGAGACCCAGTACTTC	CASSQYGTSAGKETQYF
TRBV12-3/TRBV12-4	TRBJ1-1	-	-	TGTGCCAGCAGTCGATTACAGGGCAGCGCTTTCTTT	CASSRLQGSAFF
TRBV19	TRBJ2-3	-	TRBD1	TGTGCCAGCCGGGACAGGTCAGATACGCAGTATTTT	CASRDRSDTQYF
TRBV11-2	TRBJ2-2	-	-	TGTGCCAGCAGATCAGGGCGGTCCGGGGAGCTGTTTTTT	CASRSGRSGELFF
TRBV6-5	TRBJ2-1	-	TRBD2	TGTGCCAGCAGTTCACTAGCGGGGGGGGATAATGAGCAGTTCTTC	CASSSLAGGDNEQFF
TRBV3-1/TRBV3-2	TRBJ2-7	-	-	TGTGCCAGCAGCCAACACTACGAGCAGTACTTC	CASSQHYEQYF
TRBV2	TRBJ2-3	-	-	TGTGCCAGCAGTGGACAGCTCAGCACAGATACGCAGTATTTT	CASSGQLSTDTQYF
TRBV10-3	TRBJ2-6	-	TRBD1	TGTGCCATCAGCGCCGGGGTAGGGGGCGGAGGGGCCAACGTCCTGACTTTC	CAISAGVGGGGANVLTF
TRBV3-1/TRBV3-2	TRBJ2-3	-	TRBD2	TGTGCCAGCAGCCAAGACGTAGCGGGGGGGCGTACGCAGTATTTT	CASSQDVAGGRTQYF
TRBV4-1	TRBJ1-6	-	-	TGCGCCAGCAGCCAAGCACAGGGAAGGAATTCACCCCTCCACTTT	CASSQAQGRNSPLHF
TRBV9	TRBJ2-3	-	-	TGTGCCAGCAATCGGGTGGAGACAGATACGCAGTATTTT	CASNRVETDTQYF
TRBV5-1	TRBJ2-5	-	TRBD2	TGCGCCAGCAGCTCGGACGGGACTAGACTTTTACAAGAGACCCAGTACTTC	CASSSDGTRLLQETQYF
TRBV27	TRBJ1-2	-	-	TGTGCCAGCAGTTTAGAGGGATACTATGGCTACACCTTC	CASSLEGYYGYTF
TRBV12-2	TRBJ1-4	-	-	TGTGCAAGTCGCTTTGTGGACAGGGACTTAAATGAAAAACTGTTTTTT	CASRFVDRDLNEKLFF